The TCR beta chain under discussion was sequenced for a study of blood T cell repertoires in COVID-19 (dated by TCRdb to the early 2020s). For context, the study as a whole: Samples covering the acute and convalescent phases of COVID-19 were provided by collaborators in the United States, Italy and Spain. Deeply sampled blood TCRbeta repertoires from subjects exposed to, actively infected with, or recovered from COVID-19 were included in the dataset. The prospective study material was composed of cDNA or gDNA derived from T cells, B-cell-depleted T cells, or PBMCs. The repertoires were made available in a free public database intended to serve as a resource for research on the immune response to SARS-CoV-2. Samples came from the ongoing ImmuneRACE study (first 160 participants) plus 1,254 subjects from 6 global collaborators. Sample metadata almost always included a de-identified subject ID, COVID-19 status, age in years and sex. Where available, HLA class I and class II types were taken from metadata supplied by the sample provider and were not determined by assay-based typing.

Taken from the germline V gene, the CDR1 and CDR2 loops are SGHRS and YFSETQ. At the junction V is shortened by 4 bases and J by 1 base; bases outside the gene matches: 19. Its CDR3 holds 20 amino acids, cysteine through phenylalanine. The retained sequence is limited to the CDR3, 60 bases, with the frame set at the first base. Beyond this particular receptor, the publication reports: The quantity of clinical and demographic metadata differed by source and by participant and was supplied without curation.

TCRbeta CDR3 regions were amplified from genomic DNA by means of the immunoSEQ Assay, a bias-controlled multiplex PCR. The paper's processing steps were these. Nucleated cell counts per sample were estimated from amplification of reference gene primers within the assay. To quantify the absolute abundance of each unique TCRbeta CDR3 rearrangement, sequence reads were collapsed and filtered. For each sample, productive Simpson clonality was calculated by taking the square root of Simpson's diversity index across productive rearrangements. TCRdb provides this immuneACCESS table in a form limited to in-frame rearrangements. Some clones are lacking; in checked studies, under half of them reflect an unresolved V gene, and why the rest are absent is not known. That table gives V, J and clone size, and the DNA gave D and trimming. Counted in this sample were 250,000 to 300,000 clones; over 80% of them appeared once. The ten top clones hold about 4.6% of the sample.

This clone was seen only a few times. The clone's antigen remains unknown. There are no base qualities to consult, and no much larger clone falls within one base. Another Seattle source contributed samples from volunteer blood donors who had recovered from COVID-19. Whole blood was collected in K2EDTA tubes by collaborating institutions according to the institutions' own protocols. Collaborator samples were shipped for TCRbeta analysis as frozen whole blood, isolated PBMCs, or DNA extracted from either sample type. This receptor was obtained from a man in his 60s who had recovered from COVID-19. This chain is built from TRBV5-1 and TRBJ2-1; TRBD2 matches 8 bases in the middle. Sequencing was done on a sample of peripheral blood. The DNA sequence is as follows: TGCGCCAGCAGCCAACCCCGGGAATTAGCGGGGACCACATCCTACAATGAGCAGTTCTTC. Protein translation: CASSQPRELAGTTSYNEQFF.